A single sample gave rise to the 32 T cell receptor beta chains below, sequenced in a study of T and B cells in COVID-19 patients. Each TRB amplification used roughly 220-550 ng of genomic DNA from blood. BIOMED2 TRB-A/B primer pools were used in multiplex TRB PCR. TCRdb re-called the multiplex PCR reads through MiXCR, storing one row per CDR3 protein. The profile shows about 18,000 distinct CDR3 sequences, roughly 36% of them singletons. The sequencing input was blood. These receptors all stem from a human donor with active COVID-19.

This clonotype was counted only a few times. The chain uses TRBV18 and TRBJ2-2; TRBD2 aligns across 7 bases. The CDR3 loop spans 14 amino acids. Germline CDR1 is KGHSH and CDR2 is LQKENI. J gave up 5 bases and V 7 bases, and 7 bases lay outside the gene matches. CDR3 nucleotide sequence: TGTGCCAGCTTAGCGGGCAGGTCAACCGGGGAGCTGTTTTTT. Encoded protein: CASLAGRSTGELFF.

CDR3 loop: CAIREGQGTNYGYTF. DNA of the CDR3: TGTGCCATCAGGGAGGGGCAGGGGACCAACTATGGCTACACCTTC. This chain uses TRBV10-3 with TRBJ1-2, with D perhaps TRBD1 (6 bases). V was trimmed by 6 bases and J by 2 bases, leaving 16 bases between them. CDR1 is ENHRY and CDR2 is SYGVKD in the germline V gene. This CDR3 spans 15 amino acids.

Only a few counts were recorded for this clonotype. The V gene is TRBV10-3, the J gene TRBJ1-1; tentative D call: TRBD1 (6 bases). CDR1 is ENHRY, CDR2 SYGVKD, per germline. V lost 6 bases and J lost 2, with 16 bases in between. The CDR3 totals 15 residues. CDR3: CAIRSLGQINTEAFF. The CDR3 nucleotides read TGTGCCATCAGATCCCTTGGACAGATAAACACTGAAGCTTTCTTT.

The CDR3 DNA follows: TGCAGTGCTGCCGTGGTAGTCACAGATACGCAGTATTTT. It specifies CSAAVVVTDTQYF. This rearrangement joins TRBV20-1 to TRBJ2-3; D unclear. The germline gives CDR1 DFQATT, CDR2 SNEGSKA (reference sequence). The length of the CDR3 is 13 residues. V lost 5 bases, J lost 2 bases, and 11 bases lay in between.

The table lists this clonotype with a count of one. The chain couples TRBV21-1 to TRBJ2-2. TRBV21-1 is noted as a pseudogene. There are 15 residues in the CDR3. Here the CDR3 reads CASSKALYLEGELFF. The CDR3 nucleotides are TGTGCCAGCAGCAAAGCCTTGTATCTTGAGGGGGAGCTGTTTTTT.

The CDR3 is CASTPWRLGQETQYF. CDR3 sequence (DNA): TGTGCCAGCACCCCCTGGCGCTTGGGGCAAGAGACCCAGTACTTC. The chain has TRBV28 and TRBJ2-5; D not certain. CDR3 length: 15 amino acids. Germline V CDR1 and CDR2: MDHEN, SYDVKM. The ends were cut back, 7 bases at V and 2 bases at J, with 17 bases in the middle.

The chain is built from TRBV5-4 and TRBJ1-1, with a possible D match to TRBD1 (5 bases). Germline V gene lookup returns CDR1 SGHNT and CDR2 YYREEE (reference sequence). The V end was cut by 3 bases, the J end by 5 bases, with 5 bases between. CDR3 size: 11 residues. CDR3 sequence: CASSWGTEAFF. In nucleotides, the CDR3 is TGTGCCAGCAGCTGGGGGACTGAAGCTTTCTTT.

This clonotype counts as medium-sized. The V call is TRBV5-4, the J call TRBJ2-3; 8 bases align to TRBD1. Germline lookup yields CDR1 SGHNT and CDR2 YYREEE (reference sequence). J was trimmed by 1 base and V by 2 bases; bases with no gene match: 6. The CDR3 has 16 residues. The CDR3 nucleotides are TGTGCCAGCAGCTTCCAGGGGGCAGTGGGCACAGATACGCAGTATTTT. It specifies CASSFQGAVGTDTQYF.

This clonotype rates as medium-sized. The J gene is TRBJ1-2, the V gene TRBV29-1; D remains ambiguous. The CDR3 runs to 13 residues. The V gene lost 3 bases and the J gene lost 5 bases, with 13 bases spanning the gap. Looked up from germline, CDR1 is SQVTM and CDR2 is ANQGSEA. Here the CDR3 reads CSVEFRPPYGYTF. CDR3 bases: TGCAGCGTTGAGTTCAGGCCTCCTTATGGCTACACCTTC.

Only a few counts were recorded for this clonotype. The DNA is left out, because the CDR3 cannot be placed on it with certainty; the CDR3 is given as TCRdb lists it. The CDR3 reads CISVSEAPDHQETQYF. This chain links TRBV7-5 with TRBJ2-5; TRBD1, the D gene given by the table, was not confirmed from the DNA. TRBV7-5 constitutes a pseudogene. The CDR3 numbers 16 amino acids, ends counted.

This clonotype was seen only once. The CDR3 sequence is CASSQGIQETQYF. CDR3 sequence (DNA): TGCGCCAGCAGCCAAGGTATCCAAGAGACCCAGTACTTC. The V call is TRBV4-3, the J call TRBJ2-5; D uncertain. Germline CDR1 reads LGHNA; CDR2 reads YSLEER. This CDR3 spans 13 amino acids. Trimming stripped 1 base from V and 1 base from J, with 4 bases between.

This clonotype was counted only a few times. V gene TRBV27 combines with J gene TRBJ2-1; 7 nucleotides match TRBD1. Looked up from germline, CDR1 is MNHEY and CDR2 is SMNVEV (reference sequence). The CDR3 consists of 15 residues. Trimming took 6 bases from V and 6 from J; bases not matched to a gene: 11. The CDR3 here is CASSPDRDSFNEQFF. The CDR3 DNA is TGTGCCAGCAGCCCAGACAGGGATAGCTTCAATGAGCAGTTCTTC.

This clonotype has just a few counts. V and J are TRBV18 and TRBJ2-7, with D hard to call. Germline-derived CDR1 and CDR2 are KGHSH and LQKENI. V was trimmed by 3 bases and J by 6 bases, leaving 15 bases between them. This CDR3 contains 14 residues. CDR3 coding DNA: TGTGCCAGCTCACCGACCGGACCCCAGGCCGAGCAGTACGTC. This sequence encodes CASSPTGPQAEQYV.

This clonotype has more than one count but fewer than ten. The V and J genes are TRBV6-6 and TRBJ1-6; D is possibly TRBD1 (5 bases). The V gene lost 1 base and the J gene lost 8 bases, with 12 bases spanning the gap. Germline assignment: CDR1 MNHNY and CDR2 SVGAGI (reference sequence). The CDR3 consists of 15 residues. CDR3 protein: CASSYFQGWDSPLHF. The CDR3 nucleotides are TGTGCCAGCAGTTACTTCCAGGGATGGGATTCACCCCTCCACTTT.

This clonotype was recorded at least ten times. This sequence joins TRBV13 and TRBJ2-2, with D uncertain. The CDR3 is 13 amino acids. CDR1 is PRHDT, CDR2 FYEKMQ, per germline (reference sequence). Trimming removed 4 bases at V and 3 bases at J, with 6 bases between. CDR3 nucleotide sequence: TGTGCCAGCAGCTCATCGGACACCGGGGAGCTGTTTTTT. Protein sequence: CASSSSDTGELFF.

This clonotype turned up a few times. The chain recombines TRBV27 with TRBJ1-5; unclear D gene. The CDR3 is made up of 16 amino acids. Trimming pared 5 bases from V and 1 base from J, leaving 15 bases between. CDR1 and CDR2 from the germline V gene are MNHEY and SMNVEV (reference sequence). CDR3 DNA sequence: TGTGCCAGCAGTCCCTCCCTTTCGGGGAGCAATCAGCCCCAGCATTTT. Protein: CASSPSLSGSNQPQHF.

This clonotype came up a few times. The CDR3 region has the DNA TGTGCCAGCAGCTTTGTCGGCTCCCCGAACACTGAAGCTTTCTTT. This gives the protein CASSFVGSPNTEAFF. V gene TRBV5-6 combines with J gene TRBJ1-1; no clear D. The CDR3 runs 15 residues. Germline V gene sequence: CDR1 SGHDT, CDR2 YYEEEE. V was shortened by 2 bases and J by 1 base, with 12 bases between the two germline ends.

V and J are TRBV20-1 and TRBJ2-1; TRBD2 matches at 8 bases. Trimming at V came to 5 bases and at J to 8 bases, leaving 11 bases not matched to a gene. The CDR3 runs 14 residues. Germline V gene sequence: CDR1 DFQATT, CDR2 SNEGSKA (reference sequence). The CDR3 DNA reads as TGCAGTGCTCCCCGGCCACTAGCGGCCCATGAGCAGTTCTTC. Amino acids: CSAPRPLAAHEQFF.

This clonotype has only a few counts. This sequence joins TRBV6-1 and TRBJ2-7; 10 bases are shared with TRBD1. The CDR3 contains 14 residues. Germline CDR1 and CDR2: MNHNS and SASEGT. J gave up 2 bases and V 6 bases, and 4 bases lay outside the gene matches. CDR3 bases: TGTGCCAGCAGGAGGGGGACAGGGGCCTACGAGCAGTACGTC. It codes for CASRRGTGAYEQYV.

In this sample, this clonotype turned up a few times. The genes are TRBV13 and TRBJ2-2; 12 bases fit TRBD2. This CDR3 is built from 17 residues. V lost 4 bases to trimming and J lost 3 bases; unmatched junction nucleotides: 6. CDR1 and CDR2 (germline): PRHDT, FYEKMQ (reference sequence). The CDR3 loop is CASSSLAGGPDTGELFF. The CDR3 DNA is TGTGCCAGCAGCTCCCTAGCGGGGGGGCCTGACACCGGGGAGCTGTTTTTT.

CDR3 in DNA: TGTGCCAGCAGTTTATTGTGGGGCTCTGGGGCCAACACCGGGGAGCTGTTTTTT. Its translation is CASSLLWGSGANTGELFF. V gene TRBV6-5 combines with J gene TRBJ2-2, with D possibly TRBD1 on 5 matching bases. V was trimmed by 4 bases and J by 2 bases, leaving 20 bases between them. Per the germline V gene, CDR1 is MNHEY and CDR2 is SVGAGI. This CDR3 comprises 18 residues.

V gene TRBV7-9 combines with J gene TRBJ1-3; the D is unclear. The germline V gene encodes CDR1 SEHNR and CDR2 FQNEAQ (reference sequence). This CDR3 contains 13 residues. V was clipped by 5 bases and J by 4 bases, with 9 bases between them. The CDR3 loop is CASSPQAGNTIYF. CDR3 sequence (DNA): TGTGCCAGCAGCCCTCAGGCCGGAAACACCATATATTTT.

This clonotype is medium-sized within its sample. The CDR3 loop is CASSLRRTGELFF. The CDR3, as DNA: TGTGCCAGCAGCCTCCGGCGCACCGGGGAGCTGTTTTTT. V is TRBV6-5 and J is TRBJ2-2; D call uncertain. V lost 6 bases and J 4 bases, leaving 9 bases between the germline ends. The CDR3 loop spans 13 amino acids. CDR1 and CDR2 (germline): MNHEY, SVGAGI.

The chain combines TRBV10-3 with TRBJ1-6; D might be TRBD1 (5 bases). V lost 0 bases and J 0 bases, leaving 6 bases between the germline ends. Germline CDR1 is ENHRY and CDR2 is SYGVKD. The CDR3 contains 16 residues. CDR3 sequence reads: CAISESGGSYNSPLHF. CDR3 coding DNA: TGTGCCATCAGTGAGTCTGGGGGCTCCTATAATTCACCCCTCCACTTT.

There are a few counts of this clonotype. The chain couples TRBV10-3 to TRBJ1-6; no definite D call. Germline V gene data show CDR1 as ENHRY and CDR2 as SYGVKD. The CDR3 runs to 15 residues. Deletions cut 6 bases from V and 0 bases from J, with 9 bases between. The CDR3 DNA is TGTGCCATCAGGGAGGGCCTCTCCTATAATTCACCCCTCCACTTT. It specifies CAIREGLSYNSPLHF.

This clonotype showed up just a few times. The V gene is TRBV5-6, the J gene TRBJ1-6; D ambiguous. The CDR3 is made up of 16 amino acids. Germline assignment: CDR1 SGHDT and CDR2 YYEEEE. V lost 6 bases and J lost 6, with 19 bases in between. This CDR3 is CASTPGGGPSNSPLHF. In nucleotides, the CDR3 is TGTGCCAGCACCCCCGGAGGAGGGCCCAGTAATTCACCCCTCCACTTT. Full variable domain (outside the CDR3, taken from reference TRBV5-6 and TRBJ1-6): DAGVTQSPTHLIKTRGQQVTLRCSPKSGHDTVSWYQQALGQGPQFIFQYYEEEERQRGNFPDRFSGHQFPNYSSELNVNALLLGDSALYLCASTPGGGPSNSPLHFGNGTRLTVT.

The J gene is TRBJ1-6, the V gene TRBV20-1; D might be TRBD1 (5 bases). CDR1 is DFQATT and CDR2 is SNEGSKA in the germline V gene (reference sequence). The V gene lost 5 bases and the J gene lost 8 bases, with 22 bases spanning the gap. The CDR3 spans 16 residues. Written as DNA, the CDR3 is TGCAGTGCTCCATCTCACAAACAGGAAGGATATTCACCCCTCCACTTT. Amino acids: CSAPSHKQEGYSPLHF.

J is TRBJ2-5 and V is TRBV10-3; a weak D match, TRBD2 (6 bases). The length of the CDR3 is 13 residues. Germline lookup yields CDR1 ENHRY and CDR2 SYGVKD. V lost 6 bases and J lost 2, with 10 bases in between. The CDR3 DNA reads as TGTGCCATCAGGGCCGGGACTCAAGAGACCCAGTACTTC. As protein: CAIRAGTQETQYF.

The chain is built from TRBV6-5 and TRBJ2-7; D uncertain. The germline CDR1 and CDR2 sequences are MNHEY and SVGAGI. V was pared by 6 bases and J by 6 bases, with 18 bases between. The CDR3 runs 14 residues. The CDR3 DNA sequence: TGTGCCAGCAGGGATCTGACCGGAGTAGGCGAGCAGTACGTC. Translation: CASRDLTGVGEQYV.

The chain combines TRBV6-2 or TRBV6-3 with TRBJ2-1, with D maybe TRBD2 (5 bases). With 4 bases removed from V and 1 base from J, the gap between germline ends came to 14 bases. This CDR3 contains 16 residues. The germline V gene encodes CDR1 MNHEY and CDR2 SVGEGT. CDR3 DNA: TGTGCCAGCAGTTTTAGCGAGCCGGCATCCTACAATGAGCAGTTCTTC. This translates into CASSFSEPASYNEQFF.

The J gene is TRBJ2-6, the V gene TRBV4-1; TRBD1 is a possible D gene (5 bases). There are 19 residues in the CDR3. Trimming removed 1 base at V and 0 bases at J, with 16 bases between. CDR1 and CDR2 (germline): MGHRA, YSYEKL. CDR3 in DNA: TGCGCCAGCAGCCAAGTAGGGTTACAGGACGACTCTGGGGCCAACGTCCTGACTTTC. Its translation is CASSQVGLQDDSGANVLTF.

The chain recombines TRBV18 with TRBJ1-3; 7 bases line up with TRBD1. This CDR3 contains 14 residues. Trimming took 3 bases from V and 4 from J; bases not matched to a gene: 3. In germline, CDR1 is KGHSH, CDR2 LQKENI. CDR3 coding DNA: TGTGCCAGCTCACCGGGACAGTACGGAAACACCATATATTTT. Its protein is CASSPGQYGNTIYF.